This entry concerns a single T cell receptor beta chain. Its antigen remains unidentified. These data are taken from a study of T cells expressing NK-cell markers. Overall study findings and caveats: NKG2C+ dominant clonotype frequencies in 6 or 7 donors were roughly 1.0-7.5% of CD8+ T cells.

For each CDR3 protein, TCRdb gives one entry from its re-call of the 5' RACE reads, without DNA. The table for this sample gives about 410,000 distinct CDR3 sequences. This CDR3 spans 14 amino acids. CDR1 is DFQATT and CDR2 is SNEGSKA in the germline V gene (reference sequence). Sequenced: blood T cells: a sorted CD56 or NKG2C T cell subset, CD4+ or CD8+ T cells, or bulk PBMC T cells (not recorded which). The rearrangement joins TRBV20-1 to TRBJ2-3; no DNA is available, so the TRBD2 call from TCRdb remains unchecked. This TCR derives from a woman between 45 and 60 years old in good health. CDR3 residues: CSAKLAFGTDTQYF.